Listed here are 29 T cell receptor beta chains from one sample, sequenced in a study of blood T cell repertoires in COVID-19. Sequencing used immunoSEQ multiplex PCR; TCRdb keeps in-frame clones, though not all of them. Here the sample spans 40,000 or so clones, 88% being singletons. Specimen: peripheral blood. These receptors all come from a human donor in a cohort sampled during active COVID-19.

The rearrangement links TRBV4-1 to TRBJ2-1; 12 bases match TRBD2. This CDR3 is built from 20 residues. The V gene's germline CDR1 is MGHRA and CDR2 YSYEKL. V gave up 0 bases and J gave up 4 bases; unmatched junction bases: 13. In DNA, the CDR3 is TGCGCCAGCAGCCAAGAGAGGGGACTAGCGGGCCACCCCGCATACAATGAGCAGTTCTTC. Protein sequence: CASSQERGLAGHPAYNEQFF.

CDR3 residues: CASSLTASGANVLTF. In DNA form, the CDR3 reads TGTGCCAGCAGCTTGACAGCCTCTGGGGCCAACGTCCTGACTTTC. V is TRBV5-5 and J is TRBJ2-6; D remains unclear. The CDR3 has 15 residues. The ends were cut back, 1 base at V and 0 bases at J, with 5 bases in the middle. Germline V gene sequence: CDR1 SGHKS, CDR2 YYEKEE (reference sequence).

The V gene is TRBV7-3, the J gene TRBJ2-7; D is perhaps TRBD2 (5 bases). Trimming removed 0 bases at V and 0 bases at J, with 9 bases between. Germline V gene data show CDR1 as SGHTA and CDR2 as FQGTGA. This CDR3 is 15 amino acids long. CDR3 in DNA: TGTGCCAGCAGCTTAACTAGCGTGAGCTCCTACGAGCAGTACTTC. Amino acid sequence: CASSLTSVSSYEQYF.

This chain uses TRBV15 with TRBJ2-3, with 11 positions matching TRBD2. Germline V CDR1 and CDR2: LNHNV, YYDKDF (reference sequence). The V segment lost 1 base and the J segment 6 bases; nucleotides outside the gene matches: 9. This CDR3 contains 17 residues. The CDR3 DNA reads as TGTGCCACCAGCAGAGGAGGAACTAGCGGGGGAAGGGATACGCAGTATTTT. Residues: CATSRGGTSGGRDTQYF.

V and J are TRBV30 and TRBJ2-3; 7 bases are a match to TRBD1. The V segment lost 0 bases and the J segment 0 bases; nucleotides outside the gene matches: 3. The CDR3 has 15 amino acids. The germline V gene encodes CDR1 GTSNPN and CDR2 SVGIG (reference sequence). CDR3: CAWSVLGGSTDTQYF. CDR3 in DNA: TGTGCCTGGAGTGTACTAGGGGGCAGCACAGATACGCAGTATTTT.

The chain couples TRBV16 to TRBJ2-1, with D perhaps matching TRBD2 (5 bases). CDR1 and CDR2 (germline): KGHSY, FQNENV. V lost 4 bases and J lost 0, with 13 bases in between. The CDR3 is 16 residues long. Here the CDR3 reads CASSRPGKSSYNEQFF. CDR3 bases: TGTGCCAGCAGCCGACCCGGGAAGAGCTCCTACAATGAGCAGTTCTTC.

CDR3 sequence: CASSQEIAASYNEQFF. The CDR3 DNA sequence: TGTGCCAGCAGCCAAGAGATAGCGGCCTCCTACAATGAGCAGTTCTTC. The chain has TRBV4-2 and TRBJ2-1; a possible D gene is TRBD2 (6 bases). V gave up 0 bases and J gave up 0 bases, with 9 bases separating them. The CDR3 covers 16 residues. Per the germline V gene, CDR1 is LGHNA and CDR2 is YNFKEQ.

The chain recombines TRBV27 with TRBJ2-7; D is perhaps TRBD2 (5 bases). Germline loops: CDR1 MNHEY, CDR2 SMNVEV (reference sequence). The ends were cut back, 6 bases at V and 1 base at J, with 10 bases in the middle. CDR3 length: 13 residues. CDR3 region: CASSYGLSYEQYF. DNA for the CDR3: TGTGCCAGCAGCTACGGACTGTCCTACGAGCAGTACTTC.

This chain joins TRBV29-1 and TRBJ2-5, with D perhaps TRBD2 (6 bases). The germline CDR1 and CDR2 sequences are SQVTM and ANQGSEA. Trimming left V 5 bases short and J 5 bases short, with 12 bases between. The CDR3 length is 12 residues. CDR3 coding DNA: TGCAGCGTTCTCCCAGGAGGGGAGACCCAGTACTTC. Its translation is CSVLPGGETQYF.

CDR3 loop: CASSLLVLASSYNEQFF. In DNA, the CDR3 is TGTGCCAGCAGCTTATTGGTCCTAGCGTCGTCCTACAATGAGCAGTTCTTC. This chain uses TRBV7-2 with TRBJ2-1; TRBD2 is a possible D gene (6 bases). Trimming left V 2 bases short and J 1 base short, with 15 bases between. The length of the CDR3 is 17 residues. Germline V gene lookup returns CDR1 SGHTA and CDR2 FQGNSA.

This clone came up once. The chain combines TRBV30 with TRBJ2-2; 7 nucleotides match TRBD1. The CDR3 runs to 15 residues. Germline V CDR1 and CDR2: GTSNPN, SVGIG (reference sequence). Germline trimming cut 1 base from V and 3 bases from J; bases unmatched to any gene: 5. The CDR3 reads CAWSDWTGDTGELFF. The CDR3 bases are TGTGCCTGGAGTGATTGGACAGGCGACACCGGGGAGCTGTTTTTT.

The chain carries TRBV6-6 and TRBJ1-3, with a tentative D call TRBD1 (6 bases). Deletions cut 5 bases from V and 0 bases from J, with 8 bases between. Per the germline V gene, CDR1 is MNHNY and CDR2 is SVGAGI (reference sequence). There are 14 residues in the CDR3. The CDR3 DNA follows: TGTGCCAGCAGTCAGGGACACTCTGGAAACACCATATATTTT. It encodes CASSQGHSGNTIYF.

The chain's CDR3 is CASSLGVSGEQFF. CDR3 sequence (DNA): TGTGCCAGCAGCTTAGGAGTGAGCGGTGAGCAGTTCTTC. This chain links TRBV7-9 with TRBJ2-1, with D perhaps matching TRBD2 (5 bases). V dropped 1 base and J dropped 9 bases, with 10 bases sitting between them. The CDR3 loop spans 13 amino acids. CDR1 and CDR2 (germline): SEHNR, FQNEAQ (reference sequence).

The rearrangement uses TRBV12-5 and TRBJ1-1; TRBD1 agrees at 8 bases. The length of the CDR3 is 14 residues. Germline loops: CDR1 LGHNT, CDR2 FRNRAP. After removal of 1 base from V and 6 bases from J, the junction contained 4 bases not matched to a gene. The CDR3 nucleotides are TGTGCTAGTGGTTTGGGTGGGGGACAGGCTGAAGCTTTCTTT. Translation: CASGLGGGQAEAFF.

The chain employs TRBV6-2 or TRBV6-3 and TRBJ2-2, with D unclear. V was pared by 4 bases and J by 2 bases, with 8 bases between. The CDR3 is made up of 14 amino acids. Per germline, CDR1 MNHEY and CDR2 SVGEGT. In DNA form, the CDR3 reads TGTGCCAGCAGTTCCGGGTCCAACACCGGGGAGCTGTTTTTT. This encodes CASSSGSNTGELFF.

The CDR3 protein is CASSLAPGQGSGYTF. The CDR3 region has the DNA TGCGCCAGCAGCTTGGCCCCGGGACAGGGGTCTGGCTACACCTTC. V and J are TRBV5-1 and TRBJ1-2; TRBD1 matches 10 bases. The CDR3 runs to 15 residues. Germline lookup yields CDR1 SGHRS and CDR2 YFSETQ. With 0 bases clipped from V and 7 bases from J, the junction kept 6 bases outside the gene matches.

The CDR3 DNA reads TGCGCCAGCAGCTTCCGACTAGCGCAGGAGCAGTTCTTC. Translating gives CASSFRLAQEQFF. The chain has TRBV5-1 and TRBJ2-1, with 8 bases identical to TRBD2. J gave up 10 bases and V 2 bases, and 5 bases lay outside the gene matches. This CDR3 is built from 13 residues. Germline V lookup: CDR1 SGHRS, CDR2 YFSETQ.

This clone has only one observation. This chain joins TRBV5-6 and TRBJ2-1, with TRBD2 matching 7 bases. The V and J ends lost 4 bases and 1 base, in that order; junction bases with no gene match: 8. Germline CDR1 reads SGHDT; CDR2 reads YYEEEE. CDR3 length: 16 residues. The CDR3 loop reads CASSPYSGFSYNEQFF. The CDR3 region has the DNA TGTGCCAGCAGCCCCTATAGCGGGTTTTCCTACAATGAGCAGTTCTTC. Full variable domain (remainder filled in from reference TRBV5-6 and TRBJ2-1): DAGVTQSPTHLIKTRGQQVTLRCSPKSGHDTVSWYQQALGQGPQFIFQYYEEEERQRGNFPDRFSGHQFPNYSSELNVNALLLGDSALYLCASSPYSGFSYNEQFFGPGTRLTVL.

V is TRBV10-3 and J is TRBJ1-2, with D possibly matching TRBD1 (6 bases). CDR1 is ENHRY and CDR2 is SYGVKD in the germline V gene. The CDR3 spans 13 residues. Deletions cut 10 bases from V and 0 bases from J, with 12 bases between. For the CDR3, the DNA is TGTGCCAGTTCGGACAGTGCTAACTATGGCTACACCTTC. It translates to CASSDSANYGYTF.

This rearrangement joins TRBV5-1 to TRBJ2-7, with 9 bases identical to TRBD1. Germline CDR1 reads SGHRS; CDR2 reads YFSETQ. The V and J ends lost 4 bases and 3 bases, in that order; junction bases with no gene match: 5. This CDR3 contains 14 residues. In nucleotides, the CDR3 is TGCGCCAGCAGCAAGGGACAGGGTATCTACGAGCAGTACTTC. Translating it yields CASSKGQGIYEQYF.

The chain combines TRBV5-1 with TRBJ2-1, with D tentatively TRBD2 (6 bases). V lost 0 bases to trimming and J lost 0 bases, with 19 bases between them. There are 19 residues in the CDR3. Germline loops: CDR1 SGHRS, CDR2 YFSETQ. The CDR3 DNA reads TGCGCCAGCAGCTTGGATGCGCGGTATAGCGGAAACTCCTACAATGAGCAGTTCTTC. Translation gives CASSLDARYSGNSYNEQFF. The variable domain in full, completed from reference TRBV5-1 and TRBJ2-1, reads KAGVTQTPRYLIKTRGQQVTLSCSPISGHRSVSWYQQTPGQGLQFLFEYFSETQRNKGNFPGRFSGRQFSNSRSEMNVSTLELGDSALYLCASSLDARYSGNSYNEQFFGPGTRLTVL.

The chain carries TRBV7-3 and TRBJ2-3; weak D call: TRBD2 (7 bases). CDR1 is SGHTA, CDR2 FQGTGA, per germline. The CDR3 has 19 residues. Trimming took 0 bases from V and 4 from J, leaving 23 bases between them. The CDR3 is CASSLTFPGGKARADTQYF. The CDR3, as DNA: TGTGCCAGCAGCTTAACGTTCCCGGGGGGCAAAGCCAGGGCAGATACGCAGTATTTT.

The rearrangement links TRBV7-2 to TRBJ2-3; D not resolved. The germline V gene encodes CDR1 SGHTA and CDR2 FQGNSA. Trimming took off 4 bases at V and 1 base at J, with 6 bases between the two ends. This CDR3 has 13 residues. This chain's CDR3 is CASSYTGTDTQYF. CDR3 nucleotides: TGTGCCAGCAGCTACACAGGCACAGATACGCAGTATTTT.

The chain uses TRBV2 and TRBJ1-5; 7 bases match TRBD1. The germline gives CDR1 SNHLY, CDR2 FYNNEI. This CDR3 has 13 residues. The V and J ends lost 4 bases and 9 bases, in that order; junction bases with no gene match: 6. The CDR3 DNA reads TGTGCCAGCAGTGCCAGGGGGTTCGGGCCCCAGCATTTT. Translating gives CASSARGFGPQHF.

This sequence joins TRBV6-6 and TRBJ1-5, with D possibly matching TRBD1 (5 bases). Germline CDR1 is MNHNY and CDR2 is SVGAGI (reference sequence). Trimming pared 7 bases from V and 2 bases from J, leaving 12 bases between. CDR3 length: 14 residues. The CDR3 here is CASIRGGGNQPQHF. The CDR3 DNA reads TGTGCCAGCATTAGGGGAGGCGGCAATCAGCCCCAGCATTTT.

This chain connects TRBV4-3 to TRBJ2-2, with TRBD1 as a possible D gene (5 bases). The length of the CDR3 is 15 residues. Germline V gene lookup returns CDR1 LGHNA and CDR2 YSLEER. V lost 0 bases and J lost 9, with 14 bases in between. The CDR3 coding sequence is TGCGCCAGCAGCCAAGAACTTCCTGGGGCGAGGGAGCTGTTTTTT. Its translation: CASSQELPGARELFF.

The rearrangement links TRBV29-1 to TRBJ1-4; D gene uncertain. Per germline, CDR1 SQVTM and CDR2 ANQGSEA. The CDR3 is 13 residues long. V lost 5 bases, J lost 0 bases, and 7 bases lay in between. Here the CDR3 reads CSVLAATNEKLFF. In DNA, the CDR3 is TGCAGCGTTTTGGCCGCAACTAATGAAAAACTGTTTTTT.

By share, this clone counts as medium-sized. Other DNA sequences in the sample encode the same CDR3. This chain uses TRBV4-1 with TRBJ1-2; 7 nucleotides line up with TRBD1. Germline V CDR1 and CDR2: MGHRA, YSYEKL. Trimming at V came to 0 bases and at J to 2 bases, leaving 3 bases not matched to a gene. The CDR3 has 15 residues. As DNA, the CDR3 is TGCGCCAGCAGCCAAGAGGACAGGAAAAACTATGGCTACACCTTC. It specifies CASSQEDRKNYGYTF.

This clone was found once. This chain links TRBV11-2 with TRBJ1-4; unclear D gene. There are 14 residues in the CDR3. Looked up from germline, CDR1 is SGHAT and CDR2 is FQNNGV. Trimming cost V 2 bases and J 7 bases, with 11 bases left between them. The CDR3 loop reads CASSLPGTGEKLFF. CDR3 in DNA: TGTGCCAGCAGCTTACCGGGTACGGGTGAAAAACTGTTTTTT. The whole variable domain, filled in from reference TRBV11-2 and TRBJ1-4, reads EAGVAQSPRYKIIEKRQSVAFWCNPISGHATLYWYQQILGQGPKLLIQFQNNGVVDDSQLPKDRFSAERLKGVDSTLKIQPAKLEDSAVYLCASSLPGTGEKLFFGSGTQLSVL.